Each of the 4 T cell receptor beta chains below was sequenced from the same sample in a study of blood T cell repertoires in COVID-19. Measured with immunoSEQ multiplex PCR; TCRdb has only the in-frame clones, and not every one. The sample contains over 200,000 clones, approximately 88% of which appear only once. Sequencing input: PBMCs or T cells enriched from blood (not recorded which). The source of these receptors is a woman aged 25 to 39 who had been exposed to COVID-19.

This clone was seen only once. The V and J genes are TRBV19 and TRBJ2-5; 9 bases are shared with TRBD1. Per germline, CDR1 LNHDA and CDR2 SQIVND (reference sequence). Unmatched junction bases numbered 4, after V lost 3 bases and J lost 5 bases. This CDR3 is built from 14 residues. CDR3 in DNA: TGTGCCAGTAGTATCGCAGGGACAGGGGAGACCCAGTACTTC. This translates into CASSIAGTGETQYF.

The chain has TRBV3-1 (or the pseudogene TRBV3-2) and TRBJ2-3; weak D call: TRBD2 (7 bases). Germline V CDR1 and CDR2: LGHDT, YNNKEL (reference sequence). The CDR3 has 15 amino acids. The V end lost 5 bases, the J end lost 2 bases, and 14 bases lay between the germline ends. DNA for the CDR3: TGTGCCAGCAGCGGGGGGGGCGGGGCCACAGATACGCAGTATTTT. Encoded protein: CASSGGGGATDTQYF.

The genes are TRBV2 and TRBJ2-3; tentative D call: TRBD2 (6 bases). This CDR3 comprises 16 residues. With 3 bases removed from V and 2 bases from J, the gap between germline ends came to 15 bases. The V gene's germline CDR1 is SNHLY and CDR2 FYNNEI. The chain's CDR3 is CASSETSGTHTDTQYF. The CDR3 DNA is TGTGCCAGCAGTGAGACTTCCGGGACTCACACAGATACGCAGTATTTT. The full variable domain, with the rest looked up from reference TRBV2 and TRBJ2-3, is EPEVTQTPSHQVTQMGQEVILRCVPISNHLYFYWYRQILGQKVEFLVSFYNNEISEKSEIFDDQFSVERPDGSNFTLKIRSTKLEDSAMYFCASSETSGTHTDTQYFGPGTRLTVL.

The chain joins TRBV14 to TRBJ2-7; 7 bases agree with TRBD1. Unmatched junction bases numbered 8, after V lost 0 bases and J lost 3 bases. CDR3 size: 16 residues. The germline V gene encodes CDR1 SGHDN and CDR2 FVKESK. CDR3 residues: CASSQERFRGNYEQYF. CDR3 in DNA: TGTGCCAGCAGCCAAGAGCGGTTCAGGGGGAACTACGAGCAGTACTTC.